This is a list of T cell receptor beta chains from one sample in a study of blood T cells in healthy people across ages. Using its own MiXCR run on the 5' RACE reads, TCRdb lists one record per CDR3 protein. Of approximately 810,000 distinct CDR3 sequences in the sample, around 28% were seen once. The sample consisted of blood. All receptors come from a woman older than 75 in good health. The CDR3 runs from the conserved cysteine through the conserved F or W. Each record gives: J gene, D gene, clone size, V gene, CDR3 DNA, CDR3 protein. A D gene is named only where the DNA matches it firmly. A clone size is listed for some rows: how often the clone was seen (once, few, many), or a class if it is expanded.

j_call: TRBJ1-2; d_call: -; clone_size: many; v_call: TRBV10-3; cdr3_nt: TGTGCCATCAGTGCCGGAGGGGAATATTTAGCTAACTATGGCTACACCTTC; cdr3_aa: CAISAGGEYLANYGYTF
j_call: TRBJ2-7; d_call: TRBD2; clone_size: few; v_call: TRBV5-1; cdr3_nt: TGCGCCAGCAGCTTCAGGAGCGGGGGAGAGTACGAGCAGTACTTC; cdr3_aa: CASSFRSGGEYEQYF
j_call: TRBJ1-5; d_call: TRBD1; clone_size: -; v_call: TRBV20-1; cdr3_nt: TGCAGTGCTAGCTATAGAACGGGACAGAATCAGCCCCAGCATTTT; cdr3_aa: CSASYRTGQNQPQHF
j_call: TRBJ2-3; d_call: TRBD1; clone_size: -; v_call: TRBV12-3/TRBV12-4; cdr3_nt: TGTGCCAGCAGTTTGGGGACAGGGAGAGCAGATGCGCAGTATTTT; cdr3_aa: CASSLGTGRADAQYF
j_call: TRBJ2-5; d_call: -; clone_size: many; v_call: TRBV10-3; cdr3_nt: TGTGCCATTGGGGAGGAGACCCAGTACTTC; cdr3_aa: CAIGEETQYF
j_call: TRBJ1-2; d_call: -; clone_size: -; v_call: TRBV4-3; cdr3_nt: TGCGCCAGCAGCCAAGGAGTAGGGGATGGCTACACCTTC; cdr3_aa: CASSQGVGDGYTF
j_call: TRBJ1-2; d_call: -; clone_size: many; v_call: TRBV20-1; cdr3_nt: TGCAGTGCTAGAACGATCACAGGGCCCTCTGGCTATGGCTACACCTTC; cdr3_aa: CSARTITGPSGYGYTF
j_call: TRBJ1-2; d_call: -; clone_size: many; v_call: TRBV13; cdr3_nt: TGTGCCAGCAGCTTAGAGCTTGGGGGAGGTGGCTACACCTTC; cdr3_aa: CASSLELGGGGYTF
j_call: TRBJ1-1; d_call: -; clone_size: many; v_call: TRBV29-1; cdr3_nt: TGCAGCACTGGGAGGTCCACTGAAGCTTTCTTT; cdr3_aa: CSTGRSTEAFF
j_call: TRBJ2-3; d_call: -; clone_size: -; v_call: TRBV7-3; cdr3_nt: TGTGCCAGCAGCTCCACCAGGTGGGATACGCAGTATTTT; cdr3_aa: CASSSTRWDTQYF
j_call: TRBJ2-1; d_call: -; clone_size: -; v_call: TRBV27; cdr3_nt: TGTGCCAGCAGTTTAAGCGAGGGGTCCTACAATGAGCAGTTCTTC; cdr3_aa: CASSLSEGSYNEQFF
j_call: TRBJ2-1; d_call: TRBD2; clone_size: -; v_call: TRBV5-1; cdr3_nt: TGCGCCAGCAGCTTGGAGCCTAGCGGTCACAATGAGCAGTTCTTC; cdr3_aa: CASSLEPSGHNEQFF
j_call: TRBJ1-4; d_call: -; clone_size: few; v_call: TRBV30; cdr3_nt: TGTGCCTGGAGTGCCACCGGGGAGGGGGAAAAACTGTTTTTT; cdr3_aa: CAWSATGEGEKLFF
j_call: TRBJ2-1; d_call: -; clone_size: many; v_call: TRBV12-3/TRBV12-4; cdr3_nt: TGTGCCAGCAGTTTAGCGGGGGGGCTCTTTGATGAGCAGTTCTTC; cdr3_aa: CASSLAGGLFDEQFF
j_call: TRBJ1-5; d_call: TRBD1; clone_size: once; v_call: TRBV28; cdr3_nt: TGTGCCAGCAGCCTACCGGACAGGATCAAGCCCCAGCATTTT; cdr3_aa: CASSLPDRIKPQHF
j_call: TRBJ1-1; d_call: -; clone_size: -; v_call: TRBV30; cdr3_nt: TGTGCCTGGGAGGGCCTGGGAGTTGACACTGAAGCTTTCTTT; cdr3_aa: CAWEGLGVDTEAFF
j_call: TRBJ2-3; d_call: TRBD2; clone_size: many; v_call: TRBV27; cdr3_nt: TGTGCCAGCAGCCGGGGGGTTGGCACAGATACGCAGTATTTT; cdr3_aa: CASSRGVGTDTQYF
j_call: TRBJ2-5; d_call: -; clone_size: -; v_call: TRBV6-5; cdr3_nt: TGTGCCAGCAGTTACTCTCGGGCAGGTTCGTCCCAAGAGACCCAGTACTTC; cdr3_aa: CASSYSRAGSSQETQYF
j_call: TRBJ2-1; d_call: TRBD2; clone_size: many; v_call: TRBV7-2; cdr3_nt: TGTGCCAGCAGCGAGGGACTAGCGGACAATGAGCAGTTCTTC; cdr3_aa: CASSEGLADNEQFF
j_call: TRBJ2-1; d_call: TRBD2; clone_size: -; v_call: TRBV20-1; cdr3_nt: TGCAGTGCTAGAGGCCATGCGGGGGACCTCCTGAGCAATGAGCAGTTCTTC; cdr3_aa: CSARGHAGDLLSNEQFF
j_call: TRBJ1-4; d_call: -; clone_size: few; v_call: TRBV27; cdr3_nt: TGTGCCAGCAGTTTAAGCCTCGGCGGGGCGGGGAGCAATGAAAAACTGTTTTTT; cdr3_aa: CASSLSLGGAGSNEKLFF
j_call: TRBJ1-5; d_call: TRBD1; clone_size: many; v_call: TRBV7-2; cdr3_nt: TGTGCCAGCAGCTTTGAAGGGGGCCAGCCCCAGCATTTT; cdr3_aa: CASSFEGGQPQHF
j_call: TRBJ2-7; d_call: TRBD2; clone_size: -; v_call: TRBV5-6; cdr3_nt: TGTGCCAGCAGCTGGGAAGCGGGGGGCGGGAGATGGTACTTC; cdr3_aa: CASSWEAGGGRWYF
j_call: TRBJ2-3; d_call: -; clone_size: many; v_call: TRBV7-2; cdr3_nt: TGTGCCAGCAGCTCAGGAAGCGGATATACAGATACGCAGTATTTT; cdr3_aa: CASSSGSGYTDTQYF
j_call: TRBJ2-3; d_call: -; clone_size: many; v_call: TRBV11-3; cdr3_nt: TGTGCCAGCAGCTTACGATGGGCAGATACGCAGTATTTT; cdr3_aa: CASSLRWADTQYF
j_call: TRBJ2-5; d_call: -; clone_size: many; v_call: TRBV10-3; cdr3_nt: TGTGCCATCAGTGTCGGCCAAGAGACCCAGTACTTC; cdr3_aa: CAISVGQETQYF
j_call: TRBJ1-4; d_call: -; clone_size: -; v_call: TRBV20-1; cdr3_nt: TGCAGTGCTAGGGGGCTGGTGGCTGCAACTAATGAAAAACTGTTTTTT; cdr3_aa: CSARGLVAATNEKLFF
j_call: TRBJ2-3; d_call: TRBD1; clone_size: many; v_call: TRBV24-1; cdr3_nt: TGTGCCACCAGTGATTTGACAGGGGGAGAACAAAATACGCAGTATTTT; cdr3_aa: CATSDLTGGEQNTQYF